What follows are 30 T cell receptor beta chains derived from one specimen sequenced in a study of blood T cell repertoires in COVID-19. Using immunoSEQ multiplex PCR, the repertoire was profiled, and TCRdb retains in-frame clones only, with some absent. The sample lists about 260,000 clones; approximately 83% were seen once. Material: peripheral blood. The origin of the receptors is a human donor in a cohort sampled during active COVID-19.

Points on this clone: Compared with germline, one end of the junction differs, possibly owing to a read error. This chain uses TRBV11-2 with TRBJ2-7; D is perhaps TRBD1 (5 bases). Per germline, CDR1 SGHAT and CDR2 FQNNGV. CDR3 length: 14 amino acids. CDR3 sequence reads: CASSVDSYSYEQYF. The CDR3 DNA follows: TGTGCCAGCAGCGTAGACAGTTACTCCTACGAGCAGTACTTC. Variable domain in full (rest from reference TRBV11-2 and TRBJ2-7): EAGVAQSPRYKIIEKRQSVAFWCNPISGHATLYWYQQILGQGPKLLIQFQNNGVVDDSQLPKDRFSAERLKGVDSTLKIQPAKLEDSAVYLCASSVDSYSYEQYFGPGTRLTVT.

The chain links TRBV7-9 to TRBJ2-5; unclear D gene. The CDR3 loop spans 14 amino acids. The V gene's germline CDR1 is SEHNR and CDR2 FQNEAQ (reference sequence). The V gene lost 5 bases and the J gene lost 5 bases, with 15 bases spanning the gap. The CDR3 loop is CASSAQGGRETQYF. Written as DNA, the CDR3 is TGTGCCAGCAGCGCTCAAGGCGGTCGCGAGACCCAGTACTTC.

The V and J genes are TRBV6-5 and TRBJ1-1; the match to TRBD1 covers 7 bases. The V segment lost 6 bases and the J segment 0 bases; nucleotides outside the gene matches: 4. Looked up from germline, CDR1 is MNHEY and CDR2 is SVGAGI. The CDR3 consists of 14 residues. CDR3 nucleotide sequence: TGTGCCAGCAGCCGACAGGGCTTGAACACTGAAGCTTTCTTT. Residues: CASSRQGLNTEAFF.

The rearrangement links TRBV3-1 (or the pseudogene TRBV3-2) to TRBJ1-1; weak D call: TRBD1 (5 bases). This CDR3 comprises 15 residues. The germline V gene encodes CDR1 LGHDT and CDR2 YNNKEL (reference sequence). Between the trimmed V and J ends, which lost 5 bases and 0 bases, there was a span of 13 bases. The CDR3 protein is CASSKGEVVNTEAFF. The CDR3 DNA sequence: TGTGCCAGCAGCAAAGGGGAGGTGGTGAACACTGAAGCTTTCTTT.

V gene TRBV27 combines with J gene TRBJ1-2; possibly TRBD1 for D (6 bases). The CDR3 is 16 residues long. Germline V gives CDR1 MNHEY, CDR2 SMNVEV (reference sequence). V gave up 5 bases and J gave up 1 base, with 17 bases separating them. CDR3 amino acids: CASSLGRYRDNYGYTF. CDR3 sequence (DNA): TGTGCCAGCAGTCTCGGGCGATACAGGGATAACTATGGCTACACCTTC.

This sequence joins TRBV6-5 and TRBJ2-3, with 9 bases lining up with TRBD2. The CDR3 runs 16 residues. V was clipped by 2 bases and J by 1 base; unmatched bases: 4. Germline CDR1 reads MNHEY; CDR2 reads SVGAGI. The CDR3 sequence: CASSYRAGGGTDTQYF. The DNA for the CDR3 is TGTGCCAGCAGTTACAGGGCGGGAGGGGGCACAGATACGCAGTATTTT.

Only a few counts were recorded for this clone. The chain joins TRBV3-1 (or the pseudogene TRBV3-2) to TRBJ2-1, with D uncertain. V was shortened by 1 base and J by 0 bases, with 7 bases between the two germline ends. CDR3 length: 15 residues. Germline V gene lookup returns CDR1 LGHDT and CDR2 YNNKEL (reference sequence). CDR3 bases: TGTGCCAGCAGCCAAGGACTTAGCTCCTACAATGAGCAGTTCTTC. It yields the protein CASSQGLSSYNEQFF.

This CDR3 reads CASAFRGNIQYF. As DNA, the CDR3 is TGTGCCAGCGCCTTCCGGGGAAACATTCAGTACTTC. The rearrangement joins TRBV11-1 to TRBJ2-4; a possible D gene is TRBD2 (5 bases). This CDR3 contains 12 residues. V shed 8 bases and J shed 6 bases, with 11 bases lying between them. In germline, CDR1 is SGHAT, CDR2 FQDESV (reference sequence).

The V and J genes are TRBV5-5 and TRBJ1-2, with a tentative D call TRBD1 (5 bases). Trimming removed 4 bases at V and 9 bases at J, with 16 bases between. Germline V gene sequence: CDR1 SGHKS, CDR2 YYEKEE (reference sequence). This CDR3 has 13 amino acids. The CDR3 coding sequence is TGTGCCAGCAGCGCGGGGACGGACCTTCGCTACACCTTC. It translates to CASSAGTDLRYTF.

CDR3 protein: CASRGLAGGYNEQFF. The CDR3 DNA is TGTGCCAGCAGAGGACTAGCGGGGGGCTACAATGAGCAGTTCTTC. The V and J genes are TRBV27 and TRBJ2-1; 14 bases align to TRBD2. V gave up 6 bases and J gave up 3 bases; unmatched junction bases: 1. The CDR3 spans 15 residues. Germline V lookup: CDR1 MNHEY, CDR2 SMNVEV (reference sequence).

The rearrangement joins TRBV28 to TRBJ2-7; a possible D gene is TRBD2 (5 bases). CDR3 length: 16 amino acids. V gave up 5 bases and J gave up 1 base, with 18 bases separating them. Germline V gives CDR1 MDHEN, CDR2 SYDVKM. The CDR3 DNA sequence: TGTGCCAGCAGTCCCTCTTCTAGCCCGGGATCCTACGAGCAGTACTTC. It codes for CASSPSSSPGSYEQYF.

The chain recombines TRBV11-2 with TRBJ2-2; 8 bases fit TRBD2. V shed 6 bases and J 5 bases; nucleotides not matched to a gene: 8. From germline, CDR1 is SGHAT and CDR2 FQNNGV. The CDR3 has 15 amino acids. CDR3 loop: CASRQLAARTGELFF. The DNA of the CDR3 is TGTGCCAGCAGACAACTAGCGGCGCGTACCGGGGAGCTGTTTTTT.

The genes are TRBV30 and TRBJ2-6; D not resolved. The CDR3 covers 13 residues. CDR1 and CDR2 (germline): GTSNPN, SVGIG (reference sequence). The V end was cut by 0 bases, the J end by 4 bases, with 4 bases between. The CDR3, as DNA: TGTGCCTGGAGTGTACAAGGGGCCAACGTCCTGACTTTC. Its protein is CAWSVQGANVLTF.

This chain links TRBV2 with TRBJ2-5, with a tentative D call TRBD1 (5 bases). Trimming stripped 4 bases from V and 4 bases from J, with 10 bases between. The CDR3 is 13 amino acids. The germline gives CDR1 SNHLY, CDR2 FYNNEI. Here the CDR3 reads CASSVGRVETQYF. The CDR3 coding sequence is TGTGCCAGCAGTGTCGGCAGGGTAGAGACCCAGTACTTC.

This sequence joins TRBV4-1 and TRBJ2-5; 9 nucleotides match TRBD2. V gave up 5 bases and J gave up 2 bases; unmatched junction bases: 9. The CDR3 is 16 residues long. The V gene's germline CDR1 is MGHRA and CDR2 YSYEKL. The CDR3 here is CASSSPPSGRQETQYF. The CDR3 DNA sequence: TGCGCCAGCAGCTCACCGCCGAGCGGGAGGCAAGAGACCCAGTACTTC.

This clone came up once. The chain combines TRBV15 with TRBJ1-1, with a possible D match to TRBD1 (5 bases). Deletions cut 6 bases from V and 0 bases from J, with 17 bases between. This CDR3 spans 16 amino acids. The germline V gene has CDR1 LNHNV and CDR2 YYDKDF (reference sequence). CDR3 residues: CATRDGGSGVNTEAFF. The CDR3 DNA is TGTGCCACCAGGGATGGGGGGTCGGGGGTGAACACTGAAGCTTTCTTT.

With respect to this clone: Other DNA sequences of this sample code for an identical CDR3. The J gene is TRBJ2-1, the V gene TRBV3-1 (or the pseudogene TRBV3-2); D might be TRBD2 (5 bases). Trimming took off 1 base at V and 4 bases at J, with 11 bases between the two ends. Germline V gene data show CDR1 as LGHDT and CDR2 as YNNKEL (reference sequence). The CDR3 consists of 15 residues. The CDR3 DNA reads TGTGCCAGCAGCCAAGGAACTAGTCCTTACAATGAGCAGTTCTTC. Its protein is CASSQGTSPYNEQFF.

The V and J genes are TRBV24-1 and TRBJ2-1; D may be TRBD2 (6 bases). Germline CDR1 and CDR2: KGHDR and SFDVKD. The V gene lost 4 bases and the J gene lost 0 bases, with 12 bases spanning the gap. CDR3 size: 16 residues. CDR3 DNA sequence: TGTGCCACCAGTGAACCCGGGGGAAGCTCCTACAATGAGCAGTTCTTC. Translating it yields CATSEPGGSSYNEQFF.

The chain couples TRBV11-2 to TRBJ2-5; TRBD1 is a possible D gene (6 bases). In germline, CDR1 is SGHAT, CDR2 FQNNGV. The CDR3 has 15 residues. V dropped 4 bases and J dropped 2 bases, with 14 bases sitting between them. CDR3 in amino acids: CASSYRDWGQETQYF. CDR3 DNA: TGTGCCAGCAGCTACAGGGATTGGGGTCAAGAGACCCAGTACTTC.

The CDR3 nucleotides read TGTGCCTGGAGTGTACAACTAAGCCTTAATGAAAAACTGTTTTTT. Its translation is CAWSVQLSLNEKLFF. This rearrangement joins TRBV30 to TRBJ1-4; the D is unclear. Germline assignment: CDR1 GTSNPN and CDR2 SVGIG (reference sequence). The CDR3 covers 15 residues. V was pared by 0 bases and J by 4 bases, with 12 bases between.

The chain has TRBV16 and TRBJ1-2; weak D call: TRBD1 (6 bases). Trimming took 5 bases from V and 2 from J, leaving 12 bases between them. The CDR3 is 14 amino acids. The germline gives CDR1 KGHSY, CDR2 FQNENV. The chain's CDR3 is CASSSTRGNYGYTF. CDR3 nucleotide sequence: TGTGCCAGCAGCTCAACGAGGGGGAACTATGGCTACACCTTC.

The chain links TRBV7-2 to TRBJ2-1, with D maybe TRBD2 (5 bases). The CDR3 totals 16 residues. Trimming took 5 bases from V and 8 from J, leaving 22 bases between them. Germline-derived CDR1 and CDR2 are SGHTA and FQGNSA. CDR3 DNA sequence: TGTGCCAGCAGCCGGGATAGTGGGAGAACCGGCGATGAGCAGTTCTTC. This codes for CASSRDSGRTGDEQFF.

CDR3: CASSEGQGYNQPQHF. DNA for the CDR3: TGTGCCAGCAGCGAGGGACAGGGTTACAATCAGCCCCAGCATTTT. This sequence joins TRBV2 and TRBJ1-5; 9 nucleotides match TRBD1. The germline CDR1 and CDR2 sequences are SNHLY and FYNNEI. This CDR3 region has 15 residues. The trim removed 6 bases at V and 3 bases at J, leaving 6 bases unmatched. Full variable domain (outside the CDR3, taken from reference TRBV2 and TRBJ1-5): EPEVTQTPSHQVTQMGQEVILRCVPISNHLYFYWYRQILGQKVEFLVSFYNNEISEKSEIFDDQFSVERPDGSNFTLKIRSTKLEDSAMYFCASSEGQGYNQPQHFGDGTRLSIL.

J is TRBJ2-7 and V is TRBV10-3; 8 nucleotides align to TRBD1. Germline V gives CDR1 ENHRY, CDR2 SYGVKD. The CDR3 has 14 amino acids. V lost 10 bases, J lost 3 bases, and 11 bases stayed unmatched. The CDR3 DNA sequence: TGTGCCACAATGGGGACAGGAGCCTTCTACGAGCAGTACTTC. This sequence encodes CATMGTGAFYEQYF.

The V gene is TRBV15, the J gene TRBJ2-7, with 12 bases matching TRBD2. Looked up from germline, CDR1 is LNHNV and CDR2 is YYDKDF (reference sequence). There are 14 residues in the CDR3. With 8 bases clipped from V and 2 bases from J, the junction kept 4 bases outside the gene matches. The CDR3 sequence: CATALAGGPYEQYF. The DNA of the CDR3 is TGTGCCACCGCGCTAGCGGGAGGGCCCTACGAGCAGTACTTC.

V and J are TRBV4-2 and TRBJ1-1, with 7 bases fitting TRBD1. V lost 4 bases and J lost 0; bases outside the gene matches: 2. CDR3 size: 14 residues. CDR1 and CDR2 (germline): LGHNA, YNFKEQ. For the CDR3, the DNA is TGTGCCAGCAGCCGGGGACAGATGAACACTGAAGCTTTCTTT. This encodes CASSRGQMNTEAFF.

The rearrangement links TRBV12-3 or TRBV12-4 to TRBJ2-2; no reliable D call. Deletions cut 3 bases from V and 6 bases from J, with 5 bases between. The CDR3 runs to 12 residues. CDR3 amino acids: CASSFNPGELFF. The CDR3 region has the DNA TGTGCCAGCAGTTTCAATCCCGGGGAGCTGTTTTTT.

This chain uses TRBV6-5 with TRBJ1-2; the match to TRBD1 covers 9 bases. The CDR3 is made up of 14 amino acids. In germline, CDR1 is MNHEY, CDR2 SVGAGI. J lost 8 bases, V lost 5 bases, and 9 bases had no gene match. CDR3 in DNA: TGTGCCAGCAGTCTTCGTCGGACAGGGGTAGGCTACACCTTC. It translates to CASSLRRTGVGYTF.

The genes are TRBV5-1 and TRBJ2-5; 8 positions agree with TRBD2. The CDR3 length is 17 residues. With V trimmed by 1 base and J by 2 bases, 10 bases remained unmatched. In germline, CDR1 is SGHRS, CDR2 YFSETQ. CDR3 sequence reads: CASSLLGSAGAQETQYF. CDR3 coding DNA: TGCGCCAGCAGCTTGCTCGGGTCAGCGGGAGCTCAAGAGACCCAGTACTTC.

The V call is TRBV5-1, the J call TRBJ1-2; 10 nucleotides line up with TRBD1. V lost 0 bases and J lost 1; bases outside the gene matches: 6. CDR1 SGHRS and CDR2 YFSETQ come from the germline V gene. CDR3 length equals 17 residues. The chain's CDR3 is CASSLGGQGSYNYGYTF. The CDR3 coding sequence is TGCGCCAGCAGCTTGGGGGGACAGGGGTCCTATAACTATGGCTACACCTTC.